This record covers a single TCR beta chain. Antigen unknown. V was pared by 11 bases and J by 5 bases, with 10 bases of the junction left unmatched. CDR1 and CDR2 from the germline V gene are LGHNA and YSLEER. The CDR3 is 14 residues long. The table came from immunoSEQ multiplex PCR; TCRdb's copy has only in-frame clones and leaves some out. The sample has around 9,300 clones; roughly 60% are singletons. This entry is derived from a study of radiation and T cells in renal cell carcinoma. Study outcomes and limitations: From baseline, blood top tumor clonotypes peaked at 2 weeks post-radiation. Baseline intratumoral clonotype presence is unknown without pretreatment biopsies.

The treatment is: 15 Gy SBRT to primary tumor, nephrectomy 4 weeks later. Nephrectomy followed 15 Gy stereotactic body radiation by 4 weeks. The rearrangement joins TRBV4-3 to TRBJ2-7, with TRBD1 matching over 12 bases. This receptor was taken from a woman between 45 and 65 years old with renal cell carcinoma. The sample in question was tumor tissue, obtained from a patient whose treatment included radiotherapy and nephrectomy. The CDR3 region has the DNA TGCGCCTCCCCCGGGACAGGGGGCATCGACGAGCAGTACTTC. It translates to CASPGTGGIDEQYF.